These T cell receptor beta chains were read from a single sample in a study of identical twins. TCRdb re-derived calls from the 5' RACE reads in MiXCR, one entry per CDR3 protein. There are approximately 620,000 distinct CDR3 sequences in the sample; more than 6.5% occur only once, and 0.8% to 1% lies in the top ten. This sample also appeared in a second study, on yellow fever vaccine responses in identical twins.

The sequenced material came from PBMCs. The source of these receptors is a woman in her late teens or twenties in good health. CDR3s include the opening cysteine and the closing phenylalanine or tryptophan. The order of the fields is CDR3 protein, CDR3 DNA, J gene, D gene, clone size, V gene. D genes are given only for firm matches. Some rows mark clone size as missing; the rest say once, few, many or name a class of expanded clone.

CDR3 protein: CASSFTEGLAGGQFF
CDR3 DNA: TGTGCCAGCAGCTTTACCGAGGGACTAGCGGGGGGGCAGTTCTTC
J gene: TRBJ2-1
D gene: TRBD2
clone size: few
V gene: TRBV5-5

CDR3 protein: CASSPLRSREGDTQYF
CDR3 DNA: TGTGCCAGCAGCCCCCTAAGGTCCAGGGAGGGTGATACGCAGTATTTT
J gene: TRBJ2-3
D gene: TRBD2
clone size: few
V gene: TRBV7-2

CDR3 protein: CASSQAESSYNEQFF
CDR3 DNA: TGTGCCAGCAGTCAAGCGGAGAGCTCCTACAATGAGCAGTTCTTC
J gene: TRBJ2-1
D gene: .
clone size: many
V gene: TRBV28

CDR3 protein: CASSLAGGPWNEQYF
CDR3 DNA: TGTGCTAGTTCTCTAGCGGGAGGGCCATGGAACGAGCAGTACTTC
J gene: TRBJ2-7
D gene: TRBD2
clone size: .
V gene: TRBV12-5

CDR3 protein: CASSLSENTEAFF
CDR3 DNA: TGTGCCAGCAGTTTATCCGAGAACACTGAAGCTTTCTTT
J gene: TRBJ1-1
D gene: .
clone size: many
V gene: TRBV12-3/TRBV12-4

CDR3 protein: CASRSRDPYGYTF
CDR3 DNA: TGTGCCAGCAGGTCCCGAGACCCCTATGGCTACACCTTC
J gene: TRBJ1-2
D gene: .
clone size: .
V gene: TRBV12-3/TRBV12-4

CDR3 protein: CSVPTGFYYGYTF
CDR3 DNA: TGCAGCGTTCCGACAGGATTTTACTATGGCTACACCTTC
J gene: TRBJ1-2
D gene: .
clone size: few
V gene: TRBV29-1

CDR3 protein: CASSPWTATNEKLFF
CDR3 DNA: TGTGCCAGCAGTCCTTGGACAGCAACTAATGAAAAACTGTTTTTT
J gene: TRBJ1-4
D gene: .
clone size: many
V gene: TRBV6-2/TRBV6-3

CDR3 protein: CATSDSGPAPETQYF
CDR3 DNA: TGTGCCACCAGTGACTCGGGCCCAGCCCCCGAGACCCAGTACTTC
J gene: TRBJ2-5
D gene: .
clone size: few
V gene: TRBV24-1

CDR3 protein: CSVGTGGPYEQYF
CDR3 DNA: TGCAGCGTGGGGACAGGGGGCCCCTACGAGCAGTACTTC
J gene: TRBJ2-7
D gene: TRBD1
clone size: .
V gene: TRBV29-1

CDR3 protein: CASSPLAGGVEQFF
CDR3 DNA: TGTGCCAGCAGTCCGTTAGCGGGAGGGGTTGAGCAGTTCTTC
J gene: TRBJ2-1
D gene: TRBD2
clone size: many
V gene: TRBV27

CDR3 protein: CASSLPPWGSSYNEQFF
CDR3 DNA: TGTGCCAGCAGCTTACCCCCCTGGGGGAGCTCCTACAATGAGCAGTTCTTC
J gene: TRBJ2-1
D gene: .
clone size: .
V gene: TRBV7-6

CDR3 protein: CASRATGTGFYEQYF
CDR3 DNA: TGTGCCAGCAGGGCCACCGGGACAGGGTTCTACGAGCAGTACTTC
J gene: TRBJ2-7
D gene: TRBD1
clone size: few
V gene: TRBV27

CDR3 protein: CASRPSDGPRVQFF
CDR3 DNA: TGTGCCAGCAGGCCTTCAGACGGCCCGAGGGTGCAGTTCTTC
J gene: TRBJ2-1
D gene: .
clone size: few
V gene: TRBV14

CDR3 protein: CASSEPDRDTQYF
CDR3 DNA: TGTGCCAGCAGTGAACCGGATCGTGATACGCAGTATTTT
J gene: TRBJ2-3
D gene: .
clone size: few
V gene: TRBV25-1

CDR3 protein: CASSLAGGTTEEQYF
CDR3 DNA: TGTGCCAGCAGCTTAGCCGGTGGGACGACAGAGGAGCAGTACTTC
J gene: TRBJ2-7
D gene: .
clone size: .
V gene: TRBV7-9

CDR3 protein: CASSSTPGQINTGELFF
CDR3 DNA: TGTGCCAGCAGCTCGACCCCGGGACAGATAAACACCGGGGAGCTGTTTTTT
J gene: TRBJ2-2
D gene: TRBD1
clone size: few
V gene: TRBV7-9

CDR3 protein: CASIGGNEQYF
CDR3 DNA: TGTGCCAGCATCGGGGGGAACGAGCAGTACTTC
J gene: TRBJ2-7
D gene: TRBD2
clone size: .
V gene: TRBV28

CDR3 protein: CSAKGDISTDTQYF
CDR3 DNA: TGCAGTGCTAAGGGGGACATTAGCACAGATACGCAGTATTTT
J gene: TRBJ2-3
D gene: .
clone size: many
V gene: TRBV20-1

CDR3 protein: CASSQDRGSVDSYEQYF
CDR3 DNA: TGCGCCAGCAGCCAAGATCGTGGTAGCGTTGATTCCTACGAGCAGTACTTC
J gene: TRBJ2-7
D gene: .
clone size: few
V gene: TRBV4-3

CDR3 protein: CAWLAGRNNEQFF
CDR3 DNA: TGTGCCTGGTTAGCGGGGAGAAACAATGAGCAGTTCTTC
J gene: TRBJ2-1
D gene: TRBD2
clone size: .
V gene: TRBV30

CDR3 protein: CASSPLQEKLAKNIQYF
CDR3 DNA: TGTGCCAGCAGTCCCCTACAGGAGAAGCTAGCCAAAAACATTCAGTACTTC
J gene: TRBJ2-4
D gene: .
clone size: .
V gene: TRBV28

CDR3 protein: CASSPARSGRYNSPLHF
CDR3 DNA: TGTGCCAGCAGCCCCGCGCGATCAGGGAGGTATAATTCACCCCTCCACTTT
J gene: TRBJ1-6
D gene: .
clone size: .
V gene: TRBV5-6

CDR3 protein: CSVLVTAGSTQYF
CDR3 DNA: TGCAGCGTTCTCGTAACGGCGGGTTCTACGCAGTATTTT
J gene: TRBJ2-3
D gene: .
clone size: .
V gene: TRBV29-1

CDR3 protein: CASSRAGQEPKEQFF
CDR3 DNA: TGTGCCAGCAGCCGAGCGGGGCAAGAACCTAAGGAGCAGTTCTTC
J gene: TRBJ2-1
D gene: TRBD2
clone size: .
V gene: TRBV7-2

CDR3 protein: CAISDSGRGVSEQYF
CDR3 DNA: TGTGCCATCAGTGATAGCGGGAGAGGGGTGTCCGAGCAGTACTTC
J gene: TRBJ2-7
D gene: TRBD2
clone size: few
V gene: TRBV10-3

CDR3 protein: CATERAENEQFF
CDR3 DNA: TGTGCCACCGAAAGGGCCGAGAATGAGCAGTTCTTC
J gene: TRBJ2-1
D gene: .
clone size: many
V gene: TRBV6-2/TRBV6-3

CDR3 protein: CSASPDYYEQYF
CDR3 DNA: TGCAGTGCTAGCCCGGATTACTACGAGCAGTACTTC
J gene: TRBJ2-7
D gene: .
clone size: few
V gene: TRBV20-1

CDR3 protein: CASSYADTGELFF
CDR3 DNA: TGTGCCAGCAGTTACGCTGATACCGGGGAGCTGTTTTTT
J gene: TRBJ2-2
D gene: .
clone size: few
V gene: TRBV6-2/TRBV6-3

CDR3 protein: CSALTGDRSYNEQFF
CDR3 DNA: TGCAGTGCTTTAACCGGGGACCGCTCCTACAATGAGCAGTTCTTC
J gene: TRBJ2-1
D gene: .
clone size: few
V gene: TRBV20-1

CDR3 protein: CASSPTRFQETQYF
CDR3 DNA: TGTGCCAGCAGCCCTACTCGGTTCCAAGAGACCCAGTACTTC
J gene: TRBJ2-5
D gene: .
clone size: few
V gene: TRBV5-6